The entry below gives a single T cell receptor beta chain sequence along with its context. These data originate in a study of blood T cell repertoires in COVID-19. The study recruited people aged 18 to 89 years across about 25 US areas. Donors were grouped by their self-reported clinical history. The assay was immunoSEQ multiplex PCR, and TCRdb's table has in-frame clones only and misses some. This table holds 250,000 to 300,000 clones, approximately 91% found once. The V end lost 2 bases, the J end lost 4 bases, and 11 bases lay between the germline ends. Germline lookup yields CDR1 MNHEY and CDR2 SVGAGI. CDR3 length equals 14 residues.

The TCR was taken from a woman aged 40 to 50 with acute COVID-19. V usage is TRBV6-5 and J usage is TRBJ1-1; perhaps TRBD1 as D (5 bases). Sequencing was done on a sample of PBMCs or T cells enriched from blood (not recorded which). The DNA of the CDR3 is TGTGCCAGCAGTTACCGGGGGTCTTCCACTGAAGCTTTCTTT. Residues: CASSYRGSSTEAFF.